This TCR beta chain was observed in a study of beta chain features in type 1 diabetes. Across the study: Sorted cells examined across all samples numbered around 99,000,000. Whole-study results and caveats: cDNA-based sequencing might over-represent cells highly expressing TCR. VDJ junctions from patients with type 1 diabetes contained fewer insertions and more deletions.

This CDR3 is built from 14 residues. The ends were cut back, 4 bases at V and 0 bases at J, with 7 bases in the middle. Germline assignment: CDR1 MNHNS and CDR2 SASEGT. A sort by CD45RO/CCR7/CD25/CD127/CD95/CD27 yielded CD4+ naive, central memory, regulatory and stem cell-like memory cells. Investigators reverse transcribed all isolated RNA, so they sequenced expressed TCRB transcripts. Measured with immunoSEQ multiplex PCR; TCRdb has only the in-frame clones, and not every one. The sample has 330,000 or so clones, approximately 14% seen once. This clone was counted a few times. What it binds is not known.

The TCR originated in a man aged 25 to 40 in good health. The sequenced material came from central memory CD4+ T cells from blood. The chain carries TRBV6-1 and TRBJ1-5, with D perhaps TRBD1 (5 bases). CDR3 loop: CASSATDSNQPQHF. In nucleotides, the CDR3 is TGTGCCAGCAGTGCGACAGATAGCAATCAGCCCCAGCATTTT.